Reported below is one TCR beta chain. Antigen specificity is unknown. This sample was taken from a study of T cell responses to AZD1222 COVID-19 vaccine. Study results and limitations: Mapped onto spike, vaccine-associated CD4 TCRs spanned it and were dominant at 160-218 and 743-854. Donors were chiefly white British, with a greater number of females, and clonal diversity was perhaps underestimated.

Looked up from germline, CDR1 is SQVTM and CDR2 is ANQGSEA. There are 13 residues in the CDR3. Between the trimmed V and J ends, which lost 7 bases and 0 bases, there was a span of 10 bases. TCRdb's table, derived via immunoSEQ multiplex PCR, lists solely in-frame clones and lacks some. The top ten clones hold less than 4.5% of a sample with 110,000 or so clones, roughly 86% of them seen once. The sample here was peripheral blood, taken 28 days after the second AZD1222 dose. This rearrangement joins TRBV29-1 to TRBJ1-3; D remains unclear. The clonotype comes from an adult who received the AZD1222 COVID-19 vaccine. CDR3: CSAREPSGNTIYF. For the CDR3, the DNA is TGCAGCGCCCGTGAACCCTCTGGAAACACCATATATTTT.